This TCR beta chain is drawn from a study of beta chain features in type 1 diabetes. Overall study findings and caveats: Type 1 diabetes patients had TCRB CDR3s that were shorter (moderately but significantly so) in all four CD4+ subsets.

The authors reverse transcribed all of the isolated RNA, so sequencing captured expressed TCRB transcripts. TCRdb's table, derived via immunoSEQ multiplex PCR, lists solely in-frame clones and lacks some. The sample lists under 300,000 clones, approximately 25% occurring once. Of note for this clone: Its matching antigen is unknown.

This CDR3 has 15 residues. Germline values: CDR1 SGHRS, CDR2 YFSETQ. V lost 2 bases and J lost 6; bases outside the gene matches: 4. The receptor's source is a woman aged 25 to 39 with type 1 diabetes. The chain joins TRBV5-1 to TRBJ2-1, with 11 nucleotides matching TRBD2. Sequencing input: naive CD4+ T cells from blood. CDR3 in amino acids: CASSLLAGDVNEQFF. In DNA, the CDR3 is TGCGCCAGCAGCTTACTAGCGGGAGACGTCAATGAGCAGTTCTTC.